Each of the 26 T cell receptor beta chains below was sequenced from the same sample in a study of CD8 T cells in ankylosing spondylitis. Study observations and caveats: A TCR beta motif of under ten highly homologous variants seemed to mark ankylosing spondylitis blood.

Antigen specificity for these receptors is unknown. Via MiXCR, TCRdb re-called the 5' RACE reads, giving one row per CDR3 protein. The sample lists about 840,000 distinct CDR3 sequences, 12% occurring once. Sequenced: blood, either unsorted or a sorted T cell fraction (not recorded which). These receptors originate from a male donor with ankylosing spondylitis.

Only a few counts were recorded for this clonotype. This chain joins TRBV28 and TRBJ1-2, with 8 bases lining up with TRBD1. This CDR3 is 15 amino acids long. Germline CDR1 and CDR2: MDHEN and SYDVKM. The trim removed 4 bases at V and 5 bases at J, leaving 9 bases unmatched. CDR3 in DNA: TGTGCCAGCAGTTCCCTTGACAGGGGTTATTATGGCTACACCTTC. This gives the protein CASSSLDRGYYGYTF.

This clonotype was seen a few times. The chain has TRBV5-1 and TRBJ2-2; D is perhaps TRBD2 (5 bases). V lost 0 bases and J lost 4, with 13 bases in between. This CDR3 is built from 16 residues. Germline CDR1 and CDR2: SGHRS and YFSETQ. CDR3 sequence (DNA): TGCGCCAGCAGCTTGGAGGCTATCCGGGGCACCGGGGAGCTGTTTTTT. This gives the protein CASSLEAIRGTGELFF.

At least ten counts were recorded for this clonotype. CDR3 sequence (DNA): TGCAGTGCTAGTAAACAGTACACCGGGGAGCTGTTTTTT. Protein: CSASKQYTGELFF. This chain uses TRBV20-1 with TRBJ2-2; D unresolved. Germline CDR1 and CDR2: DFQATT and SNEGSKA (reference sequence). V was clipped by 3 bases and J by 3 bases, with 8 bases between them. The CDR3 runs to 13 residues.

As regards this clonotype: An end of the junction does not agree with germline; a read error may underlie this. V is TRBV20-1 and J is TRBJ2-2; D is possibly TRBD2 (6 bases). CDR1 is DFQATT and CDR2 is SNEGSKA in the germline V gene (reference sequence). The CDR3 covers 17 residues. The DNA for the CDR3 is TGCTGTGCCAGAGGGCGGGGTTCCCGTCGGGTGTTCGGGGAGCTGTTTTTT. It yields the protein CCARGRGSRRVFGELFF.

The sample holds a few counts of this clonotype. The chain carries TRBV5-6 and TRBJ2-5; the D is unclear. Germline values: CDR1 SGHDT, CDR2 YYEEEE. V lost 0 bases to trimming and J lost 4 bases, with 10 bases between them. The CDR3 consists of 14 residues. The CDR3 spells CASSLAGRLETQYF. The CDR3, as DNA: TGTGCCAGCAGCTTGGCGGGTAGGCTAGAGACCCAGTACTTC.

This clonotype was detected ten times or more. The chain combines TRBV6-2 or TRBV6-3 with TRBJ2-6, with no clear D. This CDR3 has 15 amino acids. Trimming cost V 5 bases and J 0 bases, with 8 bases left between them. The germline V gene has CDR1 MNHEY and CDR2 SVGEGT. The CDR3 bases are TGTGCCAGCAGTCTATCACACTCTGGGGCCAACGTCCTGACTTTC. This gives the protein CASSLSHSGANVLTF.

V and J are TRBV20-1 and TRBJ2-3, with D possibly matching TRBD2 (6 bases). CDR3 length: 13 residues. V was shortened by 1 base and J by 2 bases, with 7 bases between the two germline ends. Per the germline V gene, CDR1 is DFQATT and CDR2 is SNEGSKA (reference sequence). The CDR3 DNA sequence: TGCAGTGCTAGAGCGGGAGTCACAGATACGCAGTATTTT. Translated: CSARAGVTDTQYF.

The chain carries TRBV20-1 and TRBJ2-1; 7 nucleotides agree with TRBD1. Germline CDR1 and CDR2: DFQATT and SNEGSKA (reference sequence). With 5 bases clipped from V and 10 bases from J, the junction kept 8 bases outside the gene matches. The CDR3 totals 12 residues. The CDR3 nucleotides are TGCAGTGCTGTTGATAGGGGGCGCGAGCAGTTCTTC. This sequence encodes CSAVDRGREQFF.

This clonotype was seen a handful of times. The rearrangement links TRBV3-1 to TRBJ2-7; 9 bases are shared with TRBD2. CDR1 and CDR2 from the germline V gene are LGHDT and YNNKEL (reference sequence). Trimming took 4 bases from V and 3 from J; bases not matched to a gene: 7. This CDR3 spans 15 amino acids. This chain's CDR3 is CASSPPASGIYEQYF. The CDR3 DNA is TGTGCCAGCAGCCCCCCGGCTAGCGGGATCTACGAGCAGTACTTC.

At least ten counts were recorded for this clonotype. CDR3 loop: CSVLPGGTLDEQFF. The DNA of the CDR3 is TGCAGCGTTCTTCCTGGCGGGACTCTTGATGAGCAGTTCTTC. This chain joins TRBV29-1 and TRBJ2-1; a weak D match, TRBD2 (6 bases). Germline-derived CDR1 and CDR2 are SQVTM and ANQGSEA. CDR3 size: 14 residues. Trimming pared 5 bases from V and 8 bases from J, leaving 19 bases between.

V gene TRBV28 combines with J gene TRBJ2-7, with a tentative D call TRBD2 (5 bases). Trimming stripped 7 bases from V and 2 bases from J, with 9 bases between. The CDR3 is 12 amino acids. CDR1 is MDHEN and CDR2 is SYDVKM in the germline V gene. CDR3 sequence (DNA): TGTGCCAGCAAAGAGGAGGCCTACGAGCAGTACTTC. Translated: CASKEEAYEQYF.

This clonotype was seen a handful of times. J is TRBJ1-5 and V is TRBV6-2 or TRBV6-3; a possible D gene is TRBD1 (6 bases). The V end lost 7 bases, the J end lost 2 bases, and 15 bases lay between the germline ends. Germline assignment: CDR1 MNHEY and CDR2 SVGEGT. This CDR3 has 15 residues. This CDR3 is CASTRGRGGNQPQHF. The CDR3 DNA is TGTGCCAGCACCCGGGGCAGGGGAGGCAATCAGCCCCAGCATTTT.

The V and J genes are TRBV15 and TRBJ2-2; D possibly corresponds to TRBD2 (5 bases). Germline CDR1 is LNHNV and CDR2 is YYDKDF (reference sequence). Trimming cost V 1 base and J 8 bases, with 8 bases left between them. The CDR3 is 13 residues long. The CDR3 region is CATSRVGSGELFF. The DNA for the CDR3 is TGTGCCACCAGCAGAGTGGGGAGTGGGGAGCTGTTTTTT.

CDR3 DNA: TGCGCCAGCAGCTTGATGAGTACCGTGAACACCGGGGAGCTGTTTTTT. It codes for CASSLMSTVNTGELFF. This chain links TRBV5-1 with TRBJ2-2; D gene uncertain. V lost 1 base, J lost 1 base, and 11 bases lay in between. The germline gives CDR1 SGHRS, CDR2 YFSETQ. This CDR3 has 16 residues.

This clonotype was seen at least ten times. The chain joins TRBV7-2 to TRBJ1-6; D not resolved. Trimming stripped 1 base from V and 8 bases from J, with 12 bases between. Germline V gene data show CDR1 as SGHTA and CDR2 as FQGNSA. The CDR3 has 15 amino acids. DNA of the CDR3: TGTGCCAGCAGCTTAGTCCGGACGCAAGATTCACCCCTCCACTTT. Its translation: CASSLVRTQDSPLHF.

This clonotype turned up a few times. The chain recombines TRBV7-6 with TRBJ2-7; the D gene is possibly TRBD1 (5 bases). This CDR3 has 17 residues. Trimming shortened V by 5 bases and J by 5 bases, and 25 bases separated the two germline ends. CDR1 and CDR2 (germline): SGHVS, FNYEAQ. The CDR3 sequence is CASSLIDSHNTYNEQYF. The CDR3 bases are TGTGCCAGCAGCCTTATCGACAGTCATAATACCTATAACGAGCAGTACTTC.

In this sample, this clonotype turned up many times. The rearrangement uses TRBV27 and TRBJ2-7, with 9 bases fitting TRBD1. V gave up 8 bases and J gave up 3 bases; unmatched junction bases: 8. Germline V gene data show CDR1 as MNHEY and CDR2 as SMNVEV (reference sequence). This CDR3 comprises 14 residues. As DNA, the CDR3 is TGTGCCAGCCGAGCCGGACAGGGGAGCTACGAGCAGTACTTC. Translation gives CASRAGQGSYEQYF.

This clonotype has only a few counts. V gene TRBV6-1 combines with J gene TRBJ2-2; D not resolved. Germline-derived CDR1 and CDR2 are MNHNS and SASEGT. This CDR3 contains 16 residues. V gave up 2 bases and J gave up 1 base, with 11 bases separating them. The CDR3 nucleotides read TGTGCCAGCAGTGAATTCTTGGGAAGGAACACCGGGGAGCTGTTTTTT. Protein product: CASSEFLGRNTGELFF.

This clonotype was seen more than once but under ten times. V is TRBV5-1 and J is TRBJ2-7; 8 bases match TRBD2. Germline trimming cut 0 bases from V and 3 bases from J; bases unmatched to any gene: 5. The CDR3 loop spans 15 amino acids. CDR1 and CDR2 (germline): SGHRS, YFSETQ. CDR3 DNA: TGCGCCAGCAGCTTGGCCCGGGGGGGAGACTACGAGCAGTACTTC. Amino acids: CASSLARGGDYEQYF.

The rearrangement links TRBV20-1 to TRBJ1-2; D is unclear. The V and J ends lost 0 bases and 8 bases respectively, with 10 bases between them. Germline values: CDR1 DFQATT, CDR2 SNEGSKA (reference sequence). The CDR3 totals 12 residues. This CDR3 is CSARDRLSGYTF. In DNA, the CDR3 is TGCAGTGCTAGAGATCGCCTTTCAGGCTACACCTTC.

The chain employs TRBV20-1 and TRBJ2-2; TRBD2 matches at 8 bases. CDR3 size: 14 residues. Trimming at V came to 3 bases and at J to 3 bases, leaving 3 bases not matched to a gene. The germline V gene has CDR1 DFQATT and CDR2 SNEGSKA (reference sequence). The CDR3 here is CSASSGGYTGELFF. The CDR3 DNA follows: TGCAGTGCTAGCAGCGGGGGTTACACCGGGGAGCTGTTTTTT.

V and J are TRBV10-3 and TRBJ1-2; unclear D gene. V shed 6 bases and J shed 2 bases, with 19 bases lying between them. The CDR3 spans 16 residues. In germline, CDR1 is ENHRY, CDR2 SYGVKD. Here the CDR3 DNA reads TGTGCCATCAGAGTGGGCCCGGCAGGAGGGAACTATGGCTACACCTTC. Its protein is CAIRVGPAGGNYGYTF.

CDR3 amino acids: CASSQGEFSREQYF. CDR3 nucleotides: TGCGCCAGCAGCCAAGGGGAGTTCTCAAGGGAGCAGTACTTC. The V call is TRBV4-1, the J call TRBJ2-7, with D perhaps TRBD2 (5 bases). The ends were cut back, 1 base at V and 7 bases at J, with 14 bases in the middle. CDR1 MGHRA and CDR2 YSYEKL come from the germline V gene. The CDR3 sequence is 14 residues long.

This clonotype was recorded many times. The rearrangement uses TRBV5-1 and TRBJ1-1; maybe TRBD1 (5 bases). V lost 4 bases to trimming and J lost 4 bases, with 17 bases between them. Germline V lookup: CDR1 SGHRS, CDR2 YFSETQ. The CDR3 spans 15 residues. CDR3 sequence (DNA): TGCGCCAGCAGCGGGGACGTAAGTTTAGGCACTGAAGCTTTCTTT. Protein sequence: CASSGDVSLGTEAFF. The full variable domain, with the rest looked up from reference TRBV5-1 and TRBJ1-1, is KAGVTQTPRYLIKTRGQQVTLSCSPISGHRSVSWYQQTPGQGLQFLFEYFSETQRNKGNFPGRFSGRQFSNSRSEMNVSTLELGDSALYLCASSGDVSLGTEAFFGQGTRLTVV.

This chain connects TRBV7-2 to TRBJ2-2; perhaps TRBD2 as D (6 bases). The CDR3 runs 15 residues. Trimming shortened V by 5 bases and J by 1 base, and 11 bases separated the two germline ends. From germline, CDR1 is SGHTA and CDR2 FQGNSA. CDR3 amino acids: CASSRGTLNTGELFF. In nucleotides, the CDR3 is TGTGCCAGCAGCCGCGGGACCCTGAACACCGGGGAGCTGTTTTTT.

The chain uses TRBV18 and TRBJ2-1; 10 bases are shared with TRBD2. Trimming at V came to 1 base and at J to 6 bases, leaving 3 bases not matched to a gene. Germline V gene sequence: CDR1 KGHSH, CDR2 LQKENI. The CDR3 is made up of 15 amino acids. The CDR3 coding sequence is TGTGCCAGCTCACCACTCGGACTAGCGGTCAATGAGCAGTTCTTC. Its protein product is CASSPLGLAVNEQFF.